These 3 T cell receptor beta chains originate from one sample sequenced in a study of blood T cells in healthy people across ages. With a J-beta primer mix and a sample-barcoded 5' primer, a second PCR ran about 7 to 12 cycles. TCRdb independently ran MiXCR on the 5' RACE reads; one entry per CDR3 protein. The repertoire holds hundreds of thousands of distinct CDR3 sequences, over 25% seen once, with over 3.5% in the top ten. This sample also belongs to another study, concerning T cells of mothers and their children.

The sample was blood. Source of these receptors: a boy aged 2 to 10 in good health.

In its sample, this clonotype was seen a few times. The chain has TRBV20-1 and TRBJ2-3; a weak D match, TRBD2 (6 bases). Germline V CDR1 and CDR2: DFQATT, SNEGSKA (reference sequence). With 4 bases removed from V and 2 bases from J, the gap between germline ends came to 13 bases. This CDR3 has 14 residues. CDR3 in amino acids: CSAIHGSITDTQYF. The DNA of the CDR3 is TGCAGTGCTATTCACGGGAGTATCACAGATACGCAGTATTTT.

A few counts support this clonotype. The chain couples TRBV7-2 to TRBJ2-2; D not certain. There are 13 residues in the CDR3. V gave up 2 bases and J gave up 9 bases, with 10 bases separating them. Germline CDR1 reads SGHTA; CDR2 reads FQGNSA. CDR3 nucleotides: TGTGCCAGCAGCTTATCCACGGGCCGGGAGCTGTTTTTT. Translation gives CASSLSTGRELFF.

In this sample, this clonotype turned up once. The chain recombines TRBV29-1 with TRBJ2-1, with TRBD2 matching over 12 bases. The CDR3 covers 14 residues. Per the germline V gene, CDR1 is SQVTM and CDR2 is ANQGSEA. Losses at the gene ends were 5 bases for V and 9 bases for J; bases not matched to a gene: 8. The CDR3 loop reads CSVWPSGRGGEQFF. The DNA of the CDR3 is TGCAGCGTTTGGCCTAGCGGGAGGGGAGGTGAGCAGTTCTTC.